The present TCR beta chain was sequenced within a study of blood T cell repertoires in COVID-19. For the study at large: COVID-19 samples, acute and convalescent, were from the United States, Italy and Spain. Nucleic acid was either cDNA or gDNA, and it came from T cells, B-cell-depleted T cells, or PBMCs.

The V end was cut by 1 base, the J end by 2 bases, with 17 bases between. The germline CDR1 and CDR2 sequences are SSHAT and FNYEAQ (reference sequence). The CDR3 extends over 18 amino acids. How the authors handled the data: Reference gene primer amplification gave nucleated cell count estimates. Clones were read by immunoSEQ multiplex PCR, and TCRdb kept only the in-frame ones, dropping some. D and trimming were read from the DNA, whereas the V and J calls and clone size are those reported in that table. The sample lists 300,000 to 400,000 clones; approximately 90% were seen once. The chain links TRBV7-7 to TRBJ1-4; no clear D. Source material: peripheral blood. This TCR derives from a young woman who had recovered from COVID-19. Written as DNA, the CDR3 is TGTGCCAGCAGCTTAGACAGCCACTCGCGTAGGACTAATGAAAAACTGTTTTTT. It specifies CASSLDSHSRRTNEKLFF.